The rows below give T cell receptor beta chains drawn from one sample of a study of neoadjuvant anti-PD-1 for oral cavity cancer. Sequenced by immunoSEQ multiplex PCR; TCRdb stores in-frame clones only, minus some. The sample contains over 14,000 clones, over 55% of which appear only once. The sequences come from PBMCs, collected before nivolumab (anti-PD-1) treatment. Source of these receptors: a person between 35 and 79 years old with oral cavity squamous cell carcinoma. The CDR3 runs from the conserved cysteine through the conserved F or W. Each record gives: D gene, J gene, V gene, clone size, CDR3 DNA, CDR3 protein. A D gene is named only where the DNA matches it firmly. The size field is filled for only some rows; it gives once, few, many or a size class.

d_call: TRBD1; j_call: TRBJ1-2; v_call: TRBV6-1; clone_size: .; cdr3_nt: TGTGCCAGCAGTGAAAGGTGGGACAGGGTTAGTAACACCTTC; cdr3_aa: CASSERWDRVSNTF
d_call: .; j_call: TRBJ1-4; v_call: TRBV30; clone_size: .; cdr3_nt: TGTGCCTGGAGTGGACAGTTAACTAATGAAAAACTGTTTTTT; cdr3_aa: CAWSGQLTNEKLFF
d_call: .; j_call: TRBJ1-5; v_call: TRBV2; clone_size: .; cdr3_nt: TGTGCCAGCAGTGACAGTTATAGCAATCAGCCCCAGCATTTT; cdr3_aa: CASSDSYSNQPQHF
d_call: .; j_call: TRBJ1-2; v_call: TRBV7-9; clone_size: few; cdr3_nt: TGTGCCAGCAGCCCACAGGACTATGGCTACACCTTC; cdr3_aa: CASSPQDYGYTF
d_call: .; j_call: TRBJ2-5; v_call: TRBV30; clone_size: .; cdr3_nt: TGTGCCTGGGGCAGGTCCCATGGGGCGGAGACCCAGTACTTC; cdr3_aa: CAWGRSHGAETQYF
d_call: TRBD2; j_call: TRBJ2-1; v_call: TRBV7-3; clone_size: .; cdr3_nt: TGTGCCAGCAGCTCAGGGACTAGCGGGATCAATGAGCAGTTCTTC; cdr3_aa: CASSSGTSGINEQFF
d_call: .; j_call: TRBJ2-7; v_call: TRBV7-6; clone_size: .; cdr3_nt: TGTGCCAGCAGCTTAGACAGCTCCTACGAGCAGTACTTC; cdr3_aa: CASSLDSSYEQYF
d_call: .; j_call: TRBJ2-2; v_call: TRBV11-3; clone_size: few; cdr3_nt: TGTGCCAGCAGCTTGAACACCGGGGAGCTGTTTTTT; cdr3_aa: CASSLNTGELFF
d_call: TRBD1; j_call: TRBJ1-6; v_call: TRBV4-2; clone_size: .; cdr3_nt: TGTGCCAGCAGCCAAGTTATTAGCACAGGGGCGTCCTATAATTCACCCCTCCACTTT; cdr3_aa: CASSQVISTGASYNSPLHF
d_call: .; j_call: TRBJ2-7; v_call: TRBV6-6; clone_size: .; cdr3_nt: TGTGCCAGCAGTTACACGTCCGGGGGTGACCTACGTGGGCAGTACTTC; cdr3_aa: CASSYTSGGDLRGQYF
d_call: .; j_call: TRBJ2-5; v_call: TRBV25-1; clone_size: .; cdr3_nt: TGTGCCAGCAGTGATCTGGGACTCCCCCGGACCCAGTACTTC; cdr3_aa: CASSDLGLPRTQYF
d_call: .; j_call: TRBJ2-7; v_call: TRBV7-8; clone_size: .; cdr3_nt: TGTGCCAGCAGCTTTAGACAGGACGGATACTACGAGCAGTACTTC; cdr3_aa: CASSFRQDGYYEQYF
d_call: .; j_call: TRBJ1-3; v_call: TRBV27; clone_size: .; cdr3_nt: TGTGCCAGCAGTTTATTGACCTGGGCCCCTGGAAACACCATATATTTT; cdr3_aa: CASSLLTWAPGNTIYF
d_call: .; j_call: TRBJ2-2; v_call: TRBV5-4; clone_size: few; cdr3_nt: TGTGCCAGCACCCCAGGGGCGTCGAACACCGGGGAGCTGTTTTTT; cdr3_aa: CASTPGASNTGELFF
d_call: TRBD2; j_call: TRBJ2-1; v_call: TRBV29-1; clone_size: .; cdr3_nt: TGCAGCGTTGATGAAGCGGGAGGGGGCAATGAGCAGTTCTTC; cdr3_aa: CSVDEAGGGNEQFF
d_call: TRBD1; j_call: TRBJ1-1; v_call: TRBV10-3; clone_size: .; cdr3_nt: TGTGCCATCAGTGGGGGACAGGGCACTGAAGCTTTCTTT; cdr3_aa: CAISGGQGTEAFF
d_call: TRBD1; j_call: TRBJ1-5; v_call: TRBV5-5; clone_size: once; cdr3_nt: TGTGCCAGCAGCTTGATTGGGACAGTCGGTGTCAATCAGCCCCAGCATTTT; cdr3_aa: CASSLIGTVGVNQPQHF
d_call: .; j_call: TRBJ1-5; v_call: TRBV28; clone_size: .; cdr3_nt: TGTGCCAGCCTAGAGGCTGGGTCCTTTCAGCCCCAGCATTTT; cdr3_aa: CASLEAGSFQPQHF
d_call: .; j_call: TRBJ1-2; v_call: TRBV5-1; clone_size: .; cdr3_nt: TGCGCCAGCAGCTTGGCCAGGGCGGATGGCTACACCTTC; cdr3_aa: CASSLARADGYTF
d_call: .; j_call: TRBJ2-5; v_call: TRBV5-1; clone_size: once; cdr3_nt: TGCGCCAGCAGCCGGGGACACCGGCTAACCTCCCAAGAGACCCAGTACTTC; cdr3_aa: CASSRGHRLTSQETQYF
d_call: .; j_call: TRBJ2-7; v_call: TRBV23-1; clone_size: .; cdr3_nt: TGCGCCAGCAGTCAATCGCTGACAGAAACGATTTCCTACGAGCAGTACTTC; cdr3_aa: CASSQSLTETISYEQYF
d_call: .; j_call: TRBJ1-2; v_call: TRBV19; clone_size: once; cdr3_nt: TGTGCCAGTAGTCCAGGGTATCCGAATGGCTACACCTTC; cdr3_aa: CASSPGYPNGYTF
d_call: .; j_call: TRBJ1-2; v_call: TRBV11-2; clone_size: .; cdr3_nt: TGTGCCAGCAGCTCCCAGGGTGACAATGGCTACACCTTC; cdr3_aa: CASSSQGDNGYTF
d_call: .; j_call: TRBJ1-5; v_call: TRBV15; clone_size: few; cdr3_nt: TGTGCCACCAGCCAATATAGCAATCAGCCCCAGCATTTT; cdr3_aa: CATSQYSNQPQHF
d_call: TRBD1; j_call: TRBJ1-6; v_call: TRBV6-1; clone_size: .; cdr3_nt: TGTGCCAGCCGAAACAGGGGAGCTAATTCACCCCTCCACTTT; cdr3_aa: CASRNRGANSPLHF
d_call: .; j_call: TRBJ2-7; v_call: TRBV4-1; clone_size: .; cdr3_nt: TGCGCCAGCAGCCAAGGTAGTTCCTACGAGCAGTACTTC; cdr3_aa: CASSQGSSYEQYF
d_call: .; j_call: TRBJ1-4; v_call: TRBV28; clone_size: .; cdr3_nt: TGTGCCAGCAGTTTCCCCGGGAGTCTGTTTTTT; cdr3_aa: CASSFPGSLFF
d_call: .; j_call: TRBJ1-4; v_call: TRBV29-1; clone_size: .; cdr3_nt: TGCAGCGTACGGGACGGTCCTTCGGGTGAAAAACTGTTTTTT; cdr3_aa: CSVRDGPSGEKLFF
d_call: TRBD2; j_call: TRBJ2-1; v_call: TRBV7-9; clone_size: .; cdr3_nt: TGTGCCAGCAGCCTTAGGACTAGCGGGAGGGCCAATGAGCAGTTCTTC; cdr3_aa: CASSLRTSGRANEQFF
d_call: TRBD1; j_call: TRBJ2-6; v_call: TRBV5-6; clone_size: .; cdr3_nt: TGTGCCAGCAGCCGGACAGGGGCAGTGGGGGCCAACGTCCTGACTTTC; cdr3_aa: CASSRTGAVGANVLTF
d_call: .; j_call: TRBJ2-2; v_call: TRBV27; clone_size: few; cdr3_nt: TGTGCCAGCAGTTTAGGGCAGGGACACACCGGGGAGCTGTTTTTT; cdr3_aa: CASSLGQGHTGELFF
d_call: .; j_call: TRBJ1-3; v_call: TRBV10-3; clone_size: .; cdr3_nt: TGTGCCATCAGCCCCTGGGGAGACCGCTCTGGAAACACCATATATTTT; cdr3_aa: CAISPWGDRSGNTIYF
d_call: .; j_call: TRBJ2-4; v_call: TRBV6-1; clone_size: .; cdr3_nt: TGTGCCAGCAGTGAAATTCGAAAGGACATTCAGTACTTC; cdr3_aa: CASSEIRKDIQYF